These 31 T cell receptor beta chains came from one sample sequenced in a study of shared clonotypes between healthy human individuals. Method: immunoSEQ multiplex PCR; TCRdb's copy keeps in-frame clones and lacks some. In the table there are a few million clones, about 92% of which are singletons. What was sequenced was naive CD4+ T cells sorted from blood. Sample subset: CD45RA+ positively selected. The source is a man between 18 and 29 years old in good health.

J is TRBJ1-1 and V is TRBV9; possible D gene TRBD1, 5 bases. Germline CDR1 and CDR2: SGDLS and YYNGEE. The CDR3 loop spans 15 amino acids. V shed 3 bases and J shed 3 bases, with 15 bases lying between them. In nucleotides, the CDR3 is TGTGCCAGCAGCGGGGCCAGGGATTGGGACACTGAAGCTTTCTTT. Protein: CASSGARDWDTEAFF.

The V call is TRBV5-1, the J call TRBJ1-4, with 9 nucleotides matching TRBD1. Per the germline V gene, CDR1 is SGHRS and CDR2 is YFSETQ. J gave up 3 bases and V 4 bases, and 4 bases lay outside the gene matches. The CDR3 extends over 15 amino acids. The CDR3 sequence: CASSRDRAANEKLFF. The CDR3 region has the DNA TGCGCCAGCAGCAGGGACAGGGCAGCTAATGAAAAACTGTTTTTT.

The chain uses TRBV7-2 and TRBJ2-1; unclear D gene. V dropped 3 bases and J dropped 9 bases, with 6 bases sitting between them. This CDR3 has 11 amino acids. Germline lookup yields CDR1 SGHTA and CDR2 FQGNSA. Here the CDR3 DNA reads TGTGCCAGCAGCTTGAGTAGTGAGCAGTTCTTC. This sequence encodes CASSLSSEQFF.

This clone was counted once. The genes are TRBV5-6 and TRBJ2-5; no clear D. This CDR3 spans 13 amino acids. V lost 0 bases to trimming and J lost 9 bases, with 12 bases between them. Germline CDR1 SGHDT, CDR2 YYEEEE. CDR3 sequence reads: CASSLANADSQYF. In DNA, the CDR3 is TGTGCCAGCAGCTTGGCCAATGCTGACTCCCAGTACTTC.

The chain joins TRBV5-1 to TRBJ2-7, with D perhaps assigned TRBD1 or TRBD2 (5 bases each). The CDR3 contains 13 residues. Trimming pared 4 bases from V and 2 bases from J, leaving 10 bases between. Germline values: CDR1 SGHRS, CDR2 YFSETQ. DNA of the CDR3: TGCGCCAGCAGCGAGACGGGACCCTACGAGCAGTACTTC. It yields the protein CASSETGPYEQYF.

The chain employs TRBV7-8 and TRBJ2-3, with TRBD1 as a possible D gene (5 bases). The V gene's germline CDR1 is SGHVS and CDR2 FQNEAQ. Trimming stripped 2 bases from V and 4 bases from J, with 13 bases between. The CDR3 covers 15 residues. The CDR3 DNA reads TGTGCCAGCAGCTTAAGGTCAGGGCGCCCAGATACGCAGTATTTT. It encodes CASSLRSGRPDTQYF.

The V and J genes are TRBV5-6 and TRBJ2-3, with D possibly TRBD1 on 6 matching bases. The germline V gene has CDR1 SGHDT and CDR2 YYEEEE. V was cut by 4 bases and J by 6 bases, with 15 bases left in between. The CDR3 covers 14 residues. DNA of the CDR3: TGTGCCAGCAGCCGGGACACAGGAAAGGATACGCAGTATTTT. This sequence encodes CASSRDTGKDTQYF.

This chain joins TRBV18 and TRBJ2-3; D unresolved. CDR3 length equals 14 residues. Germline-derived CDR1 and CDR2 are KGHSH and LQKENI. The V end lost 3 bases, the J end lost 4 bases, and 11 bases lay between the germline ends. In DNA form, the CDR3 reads TGTGCCAGCTCACCCCCAGGATTGTCAGATACGCAGTATTTT. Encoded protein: CASSPPGLSDTQYF.

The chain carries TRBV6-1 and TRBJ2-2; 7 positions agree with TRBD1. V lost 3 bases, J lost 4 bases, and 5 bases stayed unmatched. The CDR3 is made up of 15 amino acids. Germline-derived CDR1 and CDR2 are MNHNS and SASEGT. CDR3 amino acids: CASSETGLATGELFF. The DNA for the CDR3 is TGTGCCAGCAGTGAGACAGGGCTAGCCACCGGGGAGCTGTTTTTT.

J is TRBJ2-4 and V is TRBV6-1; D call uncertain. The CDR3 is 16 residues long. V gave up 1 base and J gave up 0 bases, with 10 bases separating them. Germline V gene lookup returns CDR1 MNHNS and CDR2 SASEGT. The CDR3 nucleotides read TGTGCCAGCAGTGAAGGTGGGGTGTTAGCCAAAAACATTCAGTACTTC. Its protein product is CASSEGGVLAKNIQYF.

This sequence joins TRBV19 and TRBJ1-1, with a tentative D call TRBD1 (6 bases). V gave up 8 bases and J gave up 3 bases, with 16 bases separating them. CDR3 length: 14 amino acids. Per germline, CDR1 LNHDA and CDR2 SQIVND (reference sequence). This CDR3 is CASALDSLDTEAFF. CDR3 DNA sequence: TGTGCCAGTGCCCTGGACAGCTTAGACACTGAAGCTTTCTTT.

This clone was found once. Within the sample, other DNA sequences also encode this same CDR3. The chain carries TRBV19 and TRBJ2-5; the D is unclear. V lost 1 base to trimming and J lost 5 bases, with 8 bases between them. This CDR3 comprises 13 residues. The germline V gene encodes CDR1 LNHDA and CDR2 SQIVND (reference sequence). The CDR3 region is CASSIGLQETQYF. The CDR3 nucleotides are TGTGCCAGTAGTATAGGACTCCAGGAGACCCAGTACTTC.

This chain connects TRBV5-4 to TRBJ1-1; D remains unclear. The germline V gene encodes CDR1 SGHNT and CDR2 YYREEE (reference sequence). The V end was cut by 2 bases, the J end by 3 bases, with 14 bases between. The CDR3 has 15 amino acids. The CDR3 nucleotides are TGTGCCAGCAGCTTCTCTGCGCGCGGGGACACTGAAGCTTTCTTT. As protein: CASSFSARGDTEAFF.

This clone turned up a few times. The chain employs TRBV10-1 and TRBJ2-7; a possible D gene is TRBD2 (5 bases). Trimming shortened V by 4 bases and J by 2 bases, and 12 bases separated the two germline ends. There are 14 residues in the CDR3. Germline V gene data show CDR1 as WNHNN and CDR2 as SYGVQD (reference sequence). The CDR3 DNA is TGCGCCAGCAGTGGGACGGGGTTTCCCTACGAGCAGTACTTC. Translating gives CASSGTGFPYEQYF.

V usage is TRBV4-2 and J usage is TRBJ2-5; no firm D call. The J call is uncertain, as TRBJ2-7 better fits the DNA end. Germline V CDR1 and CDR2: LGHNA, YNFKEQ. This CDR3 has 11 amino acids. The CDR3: CASSQDYEQYF. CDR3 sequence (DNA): TGTGCCAGCAGCCAAGATTACGAGCAGTACTTC.

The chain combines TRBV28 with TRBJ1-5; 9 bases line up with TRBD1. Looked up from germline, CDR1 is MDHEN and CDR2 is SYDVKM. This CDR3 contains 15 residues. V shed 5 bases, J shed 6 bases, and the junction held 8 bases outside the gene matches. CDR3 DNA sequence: TGTGCCAGCAGTAAAACCTGGACAGGGGTTCAGCCCCAGCATTTT. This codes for CASSKTWTGVQPQHF.

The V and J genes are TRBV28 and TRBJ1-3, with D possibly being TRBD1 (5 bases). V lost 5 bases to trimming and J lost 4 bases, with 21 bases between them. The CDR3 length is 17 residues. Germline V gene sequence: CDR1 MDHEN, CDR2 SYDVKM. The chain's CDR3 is CASSPTTGAGTGNTIYF. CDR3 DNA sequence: TGTGCCAGCAGTCCCACGACCGGGGCAGGGACCGGAAACACCATATATTTT.

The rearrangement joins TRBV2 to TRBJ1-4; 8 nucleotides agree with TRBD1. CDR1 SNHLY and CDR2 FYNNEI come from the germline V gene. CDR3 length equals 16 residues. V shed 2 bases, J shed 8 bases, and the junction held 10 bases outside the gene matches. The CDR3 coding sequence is TGTGCCAGCAGTGAACGAGTGGACAGGGTACGCGAAAAACTGTTTTTT. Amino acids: CASSERVDRVREKLFF.

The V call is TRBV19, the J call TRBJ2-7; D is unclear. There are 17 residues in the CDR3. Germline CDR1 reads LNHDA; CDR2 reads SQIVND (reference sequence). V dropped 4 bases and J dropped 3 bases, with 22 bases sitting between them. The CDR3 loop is CASSTGGVPPMSYEQYF. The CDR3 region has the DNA TGTGCCAGTAGTACCGGTGGGGTACCTCCGATGAGCTACGAGCAGTACTTC.

This CDR3 is CASSLRGREGETQYF. The DNA of the CDR3 is TGTGCCAGCAGCTTACGGGGGAGGGAAGGGGAGACCCAGTACTTC. V gene TRBV7-9 combines with J gene TRBJ2-5, with 7 bases that match TRBD2. The CDR3 runs 15 residues. Germline lookup yields CDR1 SEHNR and CDR2 FQNEAQ (reference sequence). V lost 2 bases, J lost 5 bases, and 8 bases stayed unmatched.

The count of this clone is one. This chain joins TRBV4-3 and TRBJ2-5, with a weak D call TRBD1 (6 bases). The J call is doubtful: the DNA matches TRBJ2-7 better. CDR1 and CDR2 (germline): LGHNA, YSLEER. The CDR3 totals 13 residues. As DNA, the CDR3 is TGCGCCAGCAGCAGTAGGACAGCCTACGAGCAGTACTTC. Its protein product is CASSSRTAYEQYF.

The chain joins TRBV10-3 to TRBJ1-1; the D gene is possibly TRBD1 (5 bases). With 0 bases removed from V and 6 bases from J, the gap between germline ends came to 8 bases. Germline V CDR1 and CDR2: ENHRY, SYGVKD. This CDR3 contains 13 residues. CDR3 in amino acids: CAISESRGPEAFF. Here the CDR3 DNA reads TGTGCCATCAGTGAGTCGAGGGGCCCTGAAGCTTTCTTT.

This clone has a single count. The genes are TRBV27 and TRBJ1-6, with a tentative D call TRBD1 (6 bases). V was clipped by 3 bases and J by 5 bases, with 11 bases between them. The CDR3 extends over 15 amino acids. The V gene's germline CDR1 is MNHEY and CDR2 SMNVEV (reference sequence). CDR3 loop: CASSFAGVDNSPLHF. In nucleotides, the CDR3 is TGTGCCAGCAGTTTTGCAGGGGTCGATAATTCACCCCTCCACTTT.

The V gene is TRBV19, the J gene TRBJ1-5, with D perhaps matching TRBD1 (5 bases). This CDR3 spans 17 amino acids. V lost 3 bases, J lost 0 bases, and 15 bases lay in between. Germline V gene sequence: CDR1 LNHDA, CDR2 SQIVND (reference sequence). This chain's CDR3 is CASSIFDSRNSNQPQHF. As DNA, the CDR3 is TGTGCCAGTAGTATTTTCGACAGCCGGAATAGCAATCAGCCCCAGCATTTT.

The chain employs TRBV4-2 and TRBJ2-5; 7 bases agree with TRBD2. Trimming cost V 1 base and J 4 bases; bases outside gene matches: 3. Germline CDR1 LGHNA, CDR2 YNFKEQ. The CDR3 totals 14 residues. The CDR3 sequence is CASSQAGEGETQYF. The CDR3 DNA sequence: TGTGCCAGCAGCCAAGCCGGGGAGGGAGAGACCCAGTACTTC.

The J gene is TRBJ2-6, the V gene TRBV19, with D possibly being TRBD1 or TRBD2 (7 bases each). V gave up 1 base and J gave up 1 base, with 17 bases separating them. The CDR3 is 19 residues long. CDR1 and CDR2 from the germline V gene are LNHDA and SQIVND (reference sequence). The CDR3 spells CASSIGQQGRGSGANVLTF. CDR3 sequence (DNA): TGTGCCAGTAGTATAGGTCAACAGGGGAGGGGATCTGGGGCCAACGTCCTGACTTTC.

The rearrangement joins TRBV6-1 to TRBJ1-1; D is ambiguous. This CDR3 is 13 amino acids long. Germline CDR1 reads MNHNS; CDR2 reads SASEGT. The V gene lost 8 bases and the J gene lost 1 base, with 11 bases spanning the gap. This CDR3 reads CASEVTGNTEAFF. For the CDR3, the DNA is TGTGCCAGCGAAGTAACGGGGAACACTGAAGCTTTCTTT.

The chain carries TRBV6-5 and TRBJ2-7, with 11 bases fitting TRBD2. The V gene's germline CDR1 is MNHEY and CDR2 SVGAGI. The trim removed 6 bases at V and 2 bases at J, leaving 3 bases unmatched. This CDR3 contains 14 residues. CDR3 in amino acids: CASSSSGRTYEQYF. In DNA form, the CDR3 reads TGTGCCAGCAGCTCTAGCGGGAGGACCTACGAGCAGTACTTC.

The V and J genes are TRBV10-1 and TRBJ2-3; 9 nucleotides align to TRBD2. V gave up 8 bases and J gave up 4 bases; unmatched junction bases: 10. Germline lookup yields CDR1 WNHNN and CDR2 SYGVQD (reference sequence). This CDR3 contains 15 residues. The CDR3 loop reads CASSRGAGGADTQYF. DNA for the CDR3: TGCGCCAGCTCACGGGGAGCGGGGGGCGCAGATACGCAGTATTTT.

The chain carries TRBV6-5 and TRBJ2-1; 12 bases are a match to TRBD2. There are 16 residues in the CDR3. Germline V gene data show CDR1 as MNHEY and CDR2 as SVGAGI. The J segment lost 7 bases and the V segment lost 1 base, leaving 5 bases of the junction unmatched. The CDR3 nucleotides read TGTGCCAGCAGTTACTGGGGACTAGCGGGCGGAAATGAGCAGTTCTTC. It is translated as CASSYWGLAGGNEQFF.

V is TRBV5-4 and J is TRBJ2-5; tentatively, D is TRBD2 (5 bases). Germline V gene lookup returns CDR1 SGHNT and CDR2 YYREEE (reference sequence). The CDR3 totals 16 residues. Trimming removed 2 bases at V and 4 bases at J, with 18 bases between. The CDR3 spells CASSFEGIPSGETQYF. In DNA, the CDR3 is TGTGCCAGCAGCTTCGAGGGAATCCCCTCCGGAGAGACCCAGTACTTC. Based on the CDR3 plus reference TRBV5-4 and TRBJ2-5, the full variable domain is ETGVTQSPTHLIKTRGQQVTLRCSSQSGHNTVSWYQQALGQGPQFIFQYYREEENGRGNFPPRFSGLQFPNYSSELNVNALELDDSALYLCASSFEGIPSGETQYFGPGTRLLVL.